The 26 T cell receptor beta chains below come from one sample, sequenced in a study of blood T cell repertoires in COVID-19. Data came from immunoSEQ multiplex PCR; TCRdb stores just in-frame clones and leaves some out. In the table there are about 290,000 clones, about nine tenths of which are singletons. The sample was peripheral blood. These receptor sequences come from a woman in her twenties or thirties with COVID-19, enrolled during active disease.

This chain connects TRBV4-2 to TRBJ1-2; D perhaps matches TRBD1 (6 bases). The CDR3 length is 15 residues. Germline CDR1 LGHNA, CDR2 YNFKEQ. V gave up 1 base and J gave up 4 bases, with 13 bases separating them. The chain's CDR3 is CASSQAGQNLYGYTF. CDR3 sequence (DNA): TGTGCCAGCAGCCAAGCCGGACAGAACCTCTATGGCTACACCTTC.

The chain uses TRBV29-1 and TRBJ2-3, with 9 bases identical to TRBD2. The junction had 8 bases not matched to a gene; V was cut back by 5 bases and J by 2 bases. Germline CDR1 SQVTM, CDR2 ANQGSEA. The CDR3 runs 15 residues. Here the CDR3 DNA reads TGCAGCGTTCGGGCGGGGGGGTTTGCCACAGATACGCAGTATTTT. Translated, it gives CSVRAGGFATDTQYF.

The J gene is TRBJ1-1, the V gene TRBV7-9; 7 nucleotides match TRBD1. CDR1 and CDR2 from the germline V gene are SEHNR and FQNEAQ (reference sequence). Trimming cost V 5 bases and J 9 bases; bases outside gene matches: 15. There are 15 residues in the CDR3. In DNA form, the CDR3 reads TGTGCCAGCAGCCTCGGACAGGTCGTCCGCCCTCAAGCTTTCTTT. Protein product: CASSLGQVVRPQAFF.

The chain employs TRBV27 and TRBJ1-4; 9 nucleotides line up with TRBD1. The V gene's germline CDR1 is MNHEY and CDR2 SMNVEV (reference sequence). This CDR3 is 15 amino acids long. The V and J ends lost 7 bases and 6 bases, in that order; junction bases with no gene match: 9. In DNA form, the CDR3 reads TGTGCCAGCACCTCCCCGGGACAGGGAGATGAAAAACTGTTTTTT. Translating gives CASTSPGQGDEKLFF. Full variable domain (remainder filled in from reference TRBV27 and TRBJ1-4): EAQVTQNPRYLITVTGKKLTVTCSQNMNHEYMSWYRQDPGLGLRQIYYSMNVEVTDKGDVPEGYKVSRKEKRNFPLILESPSPNQTSLYFCASTSPGQGDEKLFFGSGTQLSVL.

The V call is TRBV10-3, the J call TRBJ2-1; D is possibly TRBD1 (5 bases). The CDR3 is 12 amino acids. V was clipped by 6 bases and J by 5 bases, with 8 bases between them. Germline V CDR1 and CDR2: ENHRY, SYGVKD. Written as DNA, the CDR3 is TGTGCCATCAGCATACAGGACAATGAGCAGTTCTTC. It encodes CAISIQDNEQFF.

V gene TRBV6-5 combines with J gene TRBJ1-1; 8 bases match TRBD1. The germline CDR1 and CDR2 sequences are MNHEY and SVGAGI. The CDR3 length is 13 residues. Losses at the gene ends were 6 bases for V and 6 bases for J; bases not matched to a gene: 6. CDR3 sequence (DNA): TGTGCCAGCAGCCAGGGGGCATTCGCTGAAGCTTTCTTT. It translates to CASSQGAFAEAFF.

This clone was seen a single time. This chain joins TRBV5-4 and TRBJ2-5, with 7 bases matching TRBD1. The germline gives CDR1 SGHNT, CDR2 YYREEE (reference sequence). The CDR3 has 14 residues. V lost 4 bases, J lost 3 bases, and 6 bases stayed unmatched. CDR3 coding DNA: TGTGCCAGCAGCCCTAGGACAGGAAAAGAGACCCAGTACTTC. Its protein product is CASSPRTGKETQYF.

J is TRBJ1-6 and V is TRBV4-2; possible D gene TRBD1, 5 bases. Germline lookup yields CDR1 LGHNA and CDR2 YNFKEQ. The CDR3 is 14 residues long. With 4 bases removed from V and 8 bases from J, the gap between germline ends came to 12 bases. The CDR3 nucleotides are TGTGCCAGCAGCCGCTCCGAAGGGGATTCACCCCTCCACTTT. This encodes CASSRSEGDSPLHF.

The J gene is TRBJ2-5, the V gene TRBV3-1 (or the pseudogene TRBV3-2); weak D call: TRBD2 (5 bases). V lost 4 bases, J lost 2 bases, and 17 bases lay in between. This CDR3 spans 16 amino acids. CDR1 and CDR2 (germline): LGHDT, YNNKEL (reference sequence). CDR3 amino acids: CASSRQGWTEQETQYF. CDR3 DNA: TGTGCCAGCAGCCGCCAAGGTTGGACTGAGCAAGAGACCCAGTACTTC.

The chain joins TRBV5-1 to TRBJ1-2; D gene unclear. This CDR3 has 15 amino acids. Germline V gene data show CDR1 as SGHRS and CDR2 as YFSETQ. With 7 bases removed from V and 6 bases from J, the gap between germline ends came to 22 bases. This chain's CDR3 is CASSEGQVLLNGYTF. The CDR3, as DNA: TGCGCCAGCTCCGAGGGCCAGGTCTTGTTAAATGGCTACACCTTC.

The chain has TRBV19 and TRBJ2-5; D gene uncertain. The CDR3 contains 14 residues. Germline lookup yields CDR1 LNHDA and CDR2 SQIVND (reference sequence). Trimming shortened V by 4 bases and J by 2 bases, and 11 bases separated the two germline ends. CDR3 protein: CASSTPRQQETQYF. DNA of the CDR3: TGTGCCAGTAGTACCCCCCGCCAGCAAGAGACCCAGTACTTC.

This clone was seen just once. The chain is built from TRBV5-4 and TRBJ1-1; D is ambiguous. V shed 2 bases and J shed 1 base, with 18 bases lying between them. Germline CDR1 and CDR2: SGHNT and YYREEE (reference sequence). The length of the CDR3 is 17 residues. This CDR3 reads CASSFRGSGVWNTEAFF. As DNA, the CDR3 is TGTGCCAGCAGCTTTAGAGGTTCGGGTGTCTGGAACACTGAAGCTTTCTTT.

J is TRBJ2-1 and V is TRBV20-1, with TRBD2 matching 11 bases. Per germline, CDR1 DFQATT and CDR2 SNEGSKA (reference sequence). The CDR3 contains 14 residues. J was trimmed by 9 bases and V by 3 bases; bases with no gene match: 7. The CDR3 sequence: CSASLTSGGREQFF. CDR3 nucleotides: TGCAGTGCTAGTCTAACTAGCGGGGGTCGTGAGCAGTTCTTC.

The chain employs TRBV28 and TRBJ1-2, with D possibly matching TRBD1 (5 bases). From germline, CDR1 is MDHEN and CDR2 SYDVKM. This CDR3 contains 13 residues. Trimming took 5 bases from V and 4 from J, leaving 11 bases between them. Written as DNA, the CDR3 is TGTGCCAGCAGTCCCGGGGGGGTCTATGGCTACACCTTC. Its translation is CASSPGGVYGYTF.

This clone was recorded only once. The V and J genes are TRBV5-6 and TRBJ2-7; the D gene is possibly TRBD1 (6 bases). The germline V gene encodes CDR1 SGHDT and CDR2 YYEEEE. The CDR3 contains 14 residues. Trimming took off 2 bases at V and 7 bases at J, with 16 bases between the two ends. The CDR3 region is CASSLTGLLREQYF. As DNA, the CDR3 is TGTGCCAGCAGCTTAACAGGGTTACTGAGGGAGCAGTACTTC.

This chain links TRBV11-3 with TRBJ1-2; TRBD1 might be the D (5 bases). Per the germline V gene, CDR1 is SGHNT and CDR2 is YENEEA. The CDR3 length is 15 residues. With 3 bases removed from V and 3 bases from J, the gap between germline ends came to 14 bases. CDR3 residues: CASSFPHRNYYGYTF. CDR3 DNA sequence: TGTGCCAGCAGCTTTCCTCACAGGAACTACTATGGCTACACCTTC.

CDR3 sequence: CASITGDQNTEAFF. The DNA of the CDR3 is TGCGCCAGCATCACGGGGGACCAGAACACTGAAGCTTTCTTT. The gene calls are TRBV5-1 and TRBJ1-1; tentative D call: TRBD1 (5 bases). The CDR3 has 14 residues. Germline V gene sequence: CDR1 SGHRS, CDR2 YFSETQ. The V gene lost 6 bases and the J gene lost 1 base, with 13 bases spanning the gap.

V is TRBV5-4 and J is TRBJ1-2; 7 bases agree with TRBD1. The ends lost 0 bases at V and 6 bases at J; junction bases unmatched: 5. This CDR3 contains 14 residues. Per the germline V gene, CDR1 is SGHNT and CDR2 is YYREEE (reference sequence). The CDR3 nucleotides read TGTGCCAGCAGCTTGGAACCAGGGGGAGATGGCTACACCTTC. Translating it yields CASSLEPGGDGYTF.

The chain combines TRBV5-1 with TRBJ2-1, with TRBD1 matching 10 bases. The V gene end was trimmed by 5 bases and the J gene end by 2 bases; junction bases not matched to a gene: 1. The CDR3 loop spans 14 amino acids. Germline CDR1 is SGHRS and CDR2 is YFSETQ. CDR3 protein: CASSGQGAYNEQFF. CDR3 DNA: TGCGCCAGCAGTGGACAGGGGGCCTACAATGAGCAGTTCTTC.

The CDR3, as DNA: TGTGCCAGCATCCCTTCTAGGGGGACAGGCAGCTACGAGCAGTACTTC. Its protein is CASIPSRGTGSYEQYF. The rearrangement links TRBV27 to TRBJ2-7; 8 nucleotides align to TRBD1. The CDR3 length is 16 residues. The V and J ends lost 7 bases and 3 bases, in that order; junction bases with no gene match: 14. Germline assignment: CDR1 MNHEY and CDR2 SMNVEV (reference sequence).

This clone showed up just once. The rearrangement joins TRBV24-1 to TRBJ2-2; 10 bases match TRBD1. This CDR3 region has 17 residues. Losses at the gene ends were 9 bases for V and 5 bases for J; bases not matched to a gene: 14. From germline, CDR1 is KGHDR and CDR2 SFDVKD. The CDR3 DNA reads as TGTGCCACCTCAGGATGGGGGACAGGGGTTTATACCGGGGAGCTGTTTTTT. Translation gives CATSGWGTGVYTGELFF.

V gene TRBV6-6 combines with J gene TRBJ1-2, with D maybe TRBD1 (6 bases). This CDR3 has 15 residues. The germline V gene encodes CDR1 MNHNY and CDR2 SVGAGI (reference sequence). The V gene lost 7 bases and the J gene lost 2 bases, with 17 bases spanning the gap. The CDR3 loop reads CASTPRAGVNYGYTF. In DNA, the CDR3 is TGTGCCAGCACTCCGAGGGCAGGGGTCAACTATGGCTACACCTTC.

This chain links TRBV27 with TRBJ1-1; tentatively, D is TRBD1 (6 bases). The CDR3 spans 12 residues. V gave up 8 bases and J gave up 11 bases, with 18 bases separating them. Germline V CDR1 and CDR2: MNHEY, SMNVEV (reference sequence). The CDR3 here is CASGTSGAGAFF. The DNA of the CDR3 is TGTGCCAGCGGGACCTCAGGGGCTGGGGCTTTCTTT.

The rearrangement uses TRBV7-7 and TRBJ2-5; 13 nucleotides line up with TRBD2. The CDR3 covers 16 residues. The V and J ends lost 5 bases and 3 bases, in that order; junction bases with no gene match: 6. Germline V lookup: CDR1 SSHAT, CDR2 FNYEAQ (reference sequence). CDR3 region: CASSPGTSGAKETQYF. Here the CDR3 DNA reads TGTGCCAGCAGCCCCGGGACTAGCGGGGCCAAAGAGACCCAGTACTTC.

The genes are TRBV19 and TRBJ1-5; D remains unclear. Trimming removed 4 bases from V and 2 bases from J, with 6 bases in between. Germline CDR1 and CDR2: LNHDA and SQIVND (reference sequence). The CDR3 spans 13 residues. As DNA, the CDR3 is TGTGCCAGTAGTAGCCAGGGCAATCAGCCCCAGCATTTT. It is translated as CASSSQGNQPQHF.

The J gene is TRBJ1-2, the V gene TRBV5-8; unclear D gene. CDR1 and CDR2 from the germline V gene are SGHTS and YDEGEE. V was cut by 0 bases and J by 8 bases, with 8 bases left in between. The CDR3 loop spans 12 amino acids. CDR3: CASSLDPGGYTF. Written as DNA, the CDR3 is TGTGCCAGCAGCTTGGATCCGGGAGGCTACACCTTC.